A selection of T cell receptor beta chains follows, all from one sample in a study of T-cell reconstitution after alpha-beta-depleted transplantation in children. One entry per CDR3 protein results from TCRdb running MiXCR on the PCR reads. The sample records 450,000 to 550,000 distinct CDR3 sequences, around 10% being singletons. The material sequenced was PBMCs, mostly from graft donor cells, taken 180 days after TCRalphabeta/CD19-depleted stem cell transplant. The receptors were gathered from a female patient aged 2-10 years who had a stem cell transplant for aplastic anemia, so the T cells may come from the graft donor. Both conserved end residues are part of each CDR3. The size entry is marked missing in some rows and otherwise reads once, few, many or a size class.

>TRBJ2-5|many|TRBV29-1
CSGEGSGSQETQYF
>TRBJ2-1|few|TRBV5-1
CASSLAEQHLNEQFF
>TRBJ2-5|NA|TRBV11-1
CASSTRRGRSAQYF
>TRBJ2-2|few|TRBV27
CASSPWPITGVTGELFF
>TRBJ2-5|NA|TRBV30
CAWSVRFQETQYF
>TRBJ2-1|few|TRBV5-1
CASSEASGRGEQFF
>TRBJ1-3|few|TRBV4-2
CASSHITSATGNTIYF
>TRBJ2-4|few|TRBV9
CASSVEAGGPSIQYF
>TRBJ2-1|few|TRBV12-3/TRBV12-4
CASRGGLAKGNEQFF
>TRBJ2-2|NA|TRBV3-1
CASEPLSANTGELFF
>TRBJ2-2|many|TRBV14
CASSRDLNTGELFF
>TRBJ1-4|few|TRBV29-1
CSVETPWDSHEKLFF
>TRBJ1-5|many|TRBV7-8
CASSSVSNQPQHF
>TRBJ2-2|few|TRBV10-3
CATTPGLAGTGELFF
>TRBJ1-4|few|TRBV28
CASSAGGWEKLFF
>TRBJ1-6|few|TRBV7-9
CASSWGDPNSPLHF
>TRBJ2-2|many|TRBV3-1
CASSQPRQPGELFF
>TRBJ1-5|NA|TRBV28
CASSWGQNQPQHF
>TRBJ2-6|many|TRBV10-1
CASSDGTAGANVLTF
>TRBJ2-5|NA|TRBV3-1
CASSQWSSQETQYF
>TRBJ1-6|NA|TRBV5-1
CASSLSQGTYNSPLHF
>TRBJ2-1|many|TRBV20-1
CSARSPPGLGQFF
>TRBJ2-2|few|TRBV5-1
CASSTEGIGELFF
>TRBJ2-3|few|TRBV7-9
CASSPRDNRDTDTQYF
>TRBJ1-2|NA|TRBV28
CASSSHAGPYGYTF
>TRBJ1-5|few|TRBV27
CASSLLSQPQHF
>TRBJ2-1|few|TRBV6-2/TRBV6-3
CASSYSNRPNNEQFF
>TRBJ2-7|NA|TRBV20-1
CSASFEEAHYEQYF
>TRBJ2-5|NA|TRBV7-9
CASSSPTSGTETQYF
>TRBJ2-2|few|TRBV30
CASSGIFRNTGELFF
>TRBJ2-2|NA|TRBV27
CASRPVGTGELFF
>TRBJ2-1|NA|TRBV6-5
CASSFPGSPYNEQFF
>TRBJ2-1|few|TRBV29-1
CSAFYTGTGALSSYNEQFF
>TRBJ2-1|NA|TRBV9
CASSVWRGGSYNEQFF
>TRBJ1-1|many|TRBV7-9
CASSLVNGAAEAFF
>TRBJ1-5|NA|TRBV10-3
CAISASRDNGISNQPQHF
>TRBJ2-7|few|TRBV7-2
CASSLGIAGGLYEQYF
>TRBJ1-2|many|TRBV7-2
CASSSGRAYGYTF
>TRBJ1-1|few|TRBV12-3/TRBV12-4
CASRPLGTGNTEAFF
>TRBJ1-4|NA|TRBV25-1
CASSSTGTGSEKLFF
>TRBJ2-1|NA|TRBV7-8
CASSFSLAGGLYNEQFF
>TRBJ1-1|NA|TRBV18
CASSPQTGASEAFF
>TRBJ2-5|few|TRBV6-5
CASSYSPTLGQETQYF